A single sample is the source of the 20 T cell receptor beta chains below, sequenced in a study of OX40 agonist ivuxolimab in advanced cancers. The data were produced by immunoSEQ multiplex PCR, yet TCRdb's version contains in-frame clones alone and is incomplete. The data show about 43,000 clones, 75% to 90% seen once. Sequenced here: CD4+ or CD8+ T cells sorted from blood, sampled in a trial of the OX40 agonist ivuxolimab. The source is an adult with an advanced solid tumor such as melanoma, head and neck, liver or kidney cancer.

This clone has only a few counts. The same CDR3 is also encoded by other DNA sequences in this sample. This chain joins TRBV7-6 and TRBJ2-5, with no clear D. The CDR3 extends over 14 amino acids. Trimming stripped 0 bases from V and 4 bases from J, with 9 bases between. Germline assignment: CDR1 SGHVS and CDR2 FNYEAQ. CDR3 protein: CASSLASLGETQYF. The DNA of the CDR3 is TGTGCCAGCAGCTTAGCCTCTTTAGGAGAGACCCAGTACTTC.

The V call is TRBV27, the J call TRBJ2-7; the D is unclear. The V end was cut by 3 bases, the J end by 2 bases, with 11 bases between. The CDR3 is 14 residues long. Per the germline V gene, CDR1 is MNHEY and CDR2 is SMNVEV (reference sequence). The CDR3 DNA reads as TGTGCCAGCAGTTTTTTTGCTGGACCCTACGAGCAGTACTTC. This sequence encodes CASSFFAGPYEQYF.

The V call is TRBV4-3, the J call TRBJ1-5; D is unresolved. The V end was cut by 4 bases, the J end by 0 bases, with 10 bases between. This CDR3 is built from 15 residues. Looked up from germline, CDR1 is LGHNA and CDR2 is YSLEER. CDR3 in DNA: TGCGCCAGCAGCCCACGGGCAGGTAGCAATCAGCCCCAGCATTTT. This gives the protein CASSPRAGSNQPQHF.

The chain uses TRBV4-1 and TRBJ2-3, with 11 bases that match TRBD2. This CDR3 region has 17 residues. Germline V CDR1 and CDR2: MGHRA, YSYEKL. Losses at the gene ends were 3 bases for V and 1 base for J; bases not matched to a gene: 6. CDR3 DNA sequence: TGCGCCAGCAGCCAGGATCCGGGACTAGCGGGCACAGATACGCAGTATTTT. Amino acids: CASSQDPGLAGTDTQYF.

This chain connects TRBV28 to TRBJ2-5; maybe TRBD1 (5 bases). The CDR3 spans 12 residues. The germline V and J ends were trimmed by 6 bases and 3 bases, with 8 bases remaining between them. CDR1 is MDHEN, CDR2 SYDVKM, per germline. The DNA for the CDR3 is TGTGCCAGCAGCTCCAGGGAAGAGACCCAGTACTTC. As protein: CASSSREETQYF.

The chain is built from TRBV2 and TRBJ2-3; D is ambiguous. Germline V gives CDR1 SNHLY, CDR2 FYNNEI. There are 16 residues in the CDR3. V was pared by 5 bases and J by 1 base, with 16 bases between. Written as DNA, the CDR3 is TGTGCCAGCAGTCCGACACCCCCGGGCGGCACAGATACGCAGTATTTT. It is translated as CASSPTPPGGTDTQYF.

This clone is termed large (0.1 to 1%). The chain has TRBV29-1 and TRBJ1-5; TRBD1 agrees at 12 bases. CDR1 and CDR2 (germline): SQVTM, ANQGSEA. The ends lost 4 bases at V and 8 bases at J; junction bases unmatched: 9. The length of the CDR3 is 15 residues. CDR3 in amino acids: CSVVGDRGLGEPQHF. For the CDR3, the DNA is TGCAGCGTTGTAGGGGACAGGGGGCTTGGAGAGCCCCAGCATTTT.

This clone was recorded a few times. The chain employs TRBV6-5 and TRBJ1-2; D may be TRBD1 (6 bases). The CDR3 has 12 amino acids. The germline V and J ends were trimmed by 11 bases and 0 bases, with 10 bases remaining between them. Germline loops: CDR1 MNHEY, CDR2 SVGAGI. The CDR3 coding sequence is TGTGCCGGAGGGGGACCTAACTATGGCTACACCTTC. It codes for CAGGGPNYGYTF.

V is TRBV28 and J is TRBJ1-5; 7 bases align to TRBD1. With 7 bases clipped from V and 2 bases from J, the junction kept 14 bases outside the gene matches. The CDR3 length is 17 residues. Germline V gives CDR1 MDHEN, CDR2 SYDVKM. This chain's CDR3 is CASNTEKGAFGNQPQHF. The CDR3 DNA is TGTGCCAGCAATACGGAGAAGGGGGCTTTCGGCAATCAGCCCCAGCATTTT.

This clone was observed a handful of times. This sequence joins TRBV19 and TRBJ1-2; no reliable D call. The CDR3 spans 10 residues. Germline V CDR1 and CDR2: LNHDA, SQIVND (reference sequence). Trimming shortened V by 8 bases and J by 4 bases, and 5 bases separated the two germline ends. CDR3 in amino acids: CASLGYGYTF. The CDR3, as DNA: TGTGCCAGTTTAGGCTATGGCTACACCTTC.

This rearrangement joins TRBV13 to TRBJ2-2; D is uncertain. With 2 bases removed from V and 1 base from J, the gap between germline ends came to 11 bases. The CDR3 loop spans 16 amino acids. Germline assignment: CDR1 PRHDT and CDR2 FYEKMQ (reference sequence). CDR3: CASSLQLAENTGELFF. The CDR3 DNA follows: TGTGCCAGCAGCTTACAATTGGCGGAGAACACCGGGGAGCTGTTTTTT.

This chain links TRBV11-2 with TRBJ2-1; either TRBD1 or TRBD2 may fit D (5 bases each). V was trimmed by 7 bases and J by 0 bases, leaving 13 bases between them. Germline V gene lookup returns CDR1 SGHAT and CDR2 FQNNGV. The length of the CDR3 is 15 residues. DNA for the CDR3: TGTGCCAGCACCGGGGCCTTAAGCTCCTACAATGAGCAGTTCTTC. Its protein is CASTGALSSYNEQFF.

The chain recombines TRBV25-1 with TRBJ2-1; the match to TRBD2 covers 7 bases. Germline lookup yields CDR1 MGHDK and CDR2 SYGVNS. CDR3 length: 14 amino acids. After removal of 8 bases from V and 2 bases from J, the junction contained 6 bases not matched to a gene. Here the CDR3 DNA reads TGTGCCAGCGAGGGACTAACCACCTACAATGAGCAGTTCTTC. It specifies CASEGLTTYNEQFF. Full variable domain (rest looked up from reference TRBV25-1 and TRBJ2-1): EADIYQTPRYLVIGTGKKITLECSQTMGHDKMYWYQQDPGMELHLIHYSYGVNSTEKGDLSSESTVSRIRTEHFPLTLESARPSHTSQYLCASEGLTTYNEQFFGPGTRLTVL.

The rearrangement links TRBV5-1 to TRBJ1-4; D is perhaps TRBD1 (6 bases). This CDR3 comprises 17 residues. V was cut by 5 bases and J by 0 bases, with 17 bases left in between. Germline V gives CDR1 SGHRS, CDR2 YFSETQ. As DNA, the CDR3 is TGCGCCAGCAGTAGAACAGGGATGACCGCAACTAATGAAAAACTGTTTTTT. This codes for CASSRTGMTATNEKLFF.

The V and J genes are TRBV10-2 and TRBJ2-1, with D perhaps matching TRBD1 or TRBD2 (6 bases each). V lost 7 bases to trimming and J lost 4 bases, with 14 bases between them. In germline, CDR1 is WSHSY, CDR2 SAAADI. The length of the CDR3 is 14 residues. The DNA for the CDR3 is TGCGCCAGCATTTGGGGGGCGGGGTACAATGAGCAGTTCTTC. This sequence encodes CASIWGAGYNEQFF.

This clone appeared a single time. V is TRBV6-1 and J is TRBJ2-3; 12 bases agree with TRBD2. Germline V lookup: CDR1 MNHNS, CDR2 SASEGT. This CDR3 is 16 amino acids long. V shed 1 base and J 6 bases; nucleotides not matched to a gene: 5. DNA for the CDR3: TGTGCCAGCAGTGAAGAGCCTAGCGGGGGGGAGGATACGCAGTATTTT. Residues: CASSEEPSGGEDTQYF.

The DNA of the CDR3 is TGTGCCACCAGCGGGTCCCGAGACAGACTGTTTTTT. Amino acid sequence: CATSGSRDRLFF. This chain uses TRBV15 with TRBJ1-4; D is possibly TRBD1 (5 bases). V was cut by 5 bases and J by 13 bases, with 14 bases left in between. The CDR3 runs 12 residues. Per germline, CDR1 LNHNV and CDR2 YYDKDF (reference sequence).

This clone has more than one count but fewer than ten. This chain uses TRBV11-2 with TRBJ2-5, with TRBD2 identical over 8 bases. Per germline, CDR1 SGHAT and CDR2 FQNNGV. The CDR3 contains 15 residues. The V gene end was trimmed by 5 bases and the J gene end by 2 bases; junction bases not matched to a gene: 7. CDR3 sequence reads: CASSGSGGLQETQYF. In DNA form, the CDR3 reads TGTGCCAGCAGCGGCAGCGGGGGCCTACAAGAGACCCAGTACTTC.

The rearrangement links TRBV7-2 to TRBJ1-4; unclear D gene. Germline CDR1 SGHTA, CDR2 FQGNSA. Deletions cut 0 bases from V and 4 bases from J, with 6 bases between. CDR3 length: 14 residues. The CDR3 region has the DNA TGTGCCAGCAGCTTAGCAGGGATTAATGAAAAACTGTTTTTT. Encoded protein: CASSLAGINEKLFF.

This chain joins TRBV6-1 and TRBJ1-2; tentatively, D is TRBD1 (6 bases). The CDR3 covers 16 residues. V shed 2 bases and J shed 3 bases, with 16 bases lying between them. Germline loops: CDR1 MNHNS, CDR2 SASEGT. The CDR3 is CASSETAGARYYGYTF. CDR3 sequence (DNA): TGTGCCAGCAGTGAAACGGCAGGGGCTCGATACTATGGCTACACCTTC.